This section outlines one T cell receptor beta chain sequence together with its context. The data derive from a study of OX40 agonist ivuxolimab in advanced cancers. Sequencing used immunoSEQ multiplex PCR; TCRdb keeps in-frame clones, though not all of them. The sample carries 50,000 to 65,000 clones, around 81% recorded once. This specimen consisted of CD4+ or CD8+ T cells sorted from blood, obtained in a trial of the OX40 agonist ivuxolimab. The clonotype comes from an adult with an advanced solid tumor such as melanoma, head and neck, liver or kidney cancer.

For the CDR3, the DNA is TGTGCCATCGGCAGCGGGGAGCTGTTTTTT. Its translation is CAIGSGELFF. The chain joins TRBV10-3 to TRBJ2-2; unclear D gene. The germline V gene encodes CDR1 ENHRY and CDR2 SYGVKD. Between the trimmed V and J ends, which lost 8 bases and 7 bases, there was a span of 5 bases. The CDR3 extends over 10 amino acids.